This T cell receptor (beta chain) was retrieved from a study of shared clonotypes between healthy human individuals. Study conclusions and caveats: An effect of sequencing depth on clonotype sharing among donors was expected.

CD45RO-negative cells were positively selected for CCR7, leaving out terminally differentiated effector memory CD45RA+ cells. With respect to this clone: The antigen remains unidentified.

TCRdb keeps only in-frame clones here, not all; method: immunoSEQ multiplex PCR. The sample consists of roughly 650,000 clones, about 96% of them appearing once. Per germline, CDR1 MDHEN and CDR2 SYDVKM. This CDR3 comprises 12 residues. V lost 7 bases and J 2 bases, leaving 9 bases between the germline ends. The specimen sequenced was naive CD8+ T cells sorted from blood. The rearrangement uses TRBV28 and TRBJ2-7, with a tentative D call TRBD2 (5 bases). This TCR came from a woman aged 30 to 39 in good health. The CDR3 here is CASKEGTYEQYF. The CDR3 DNA follows: TGTGCCAGCAAAGAGGGAACCTACGAGCAGTACTTC.